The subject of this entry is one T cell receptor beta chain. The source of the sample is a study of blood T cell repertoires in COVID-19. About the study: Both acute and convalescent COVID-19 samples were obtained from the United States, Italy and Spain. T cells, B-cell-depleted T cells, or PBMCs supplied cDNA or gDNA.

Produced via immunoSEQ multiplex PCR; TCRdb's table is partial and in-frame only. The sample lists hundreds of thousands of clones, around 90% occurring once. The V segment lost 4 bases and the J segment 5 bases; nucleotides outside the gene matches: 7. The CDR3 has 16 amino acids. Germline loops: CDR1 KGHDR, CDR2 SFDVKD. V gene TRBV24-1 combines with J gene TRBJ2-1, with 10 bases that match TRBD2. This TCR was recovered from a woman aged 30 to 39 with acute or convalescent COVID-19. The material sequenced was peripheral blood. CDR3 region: CATSDPSGRIHNEQFF. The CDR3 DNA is TGTGCCACCAGTGACCCTAGCGGGAGAATTCACAATGAGCAGTTCTTC.